One sample yielded the 17 T cell receptor beta chains listed below, sequenced in a study of T cells in localized non-small cell lung cancer. The assay was immunoSEQ multiplex PCR, and TCRdb's table has in-frame clones only and misses some. The sample carries about 27,000 clones, approximately 86% recorded once. The sequencing here drew on peripheral blood, taken before any cancer treatment. The receptor source for this set is a female donor of 60 years or more with stage II squamous cell lung carcinoma.

The chain recombines TRBV10-1 with TRBJ2-1; D not resolved. The CDR3 spans 12 residues. From germline, CDR1 is WNHNN and CDR2 SYGVQD (reference sequence). The V end lost 2 bases, the J end lost 6 bases, and 5 bases lay between the germline ends. The chain's CDR3 is CASSEVFNEQFF. The CDR3 DNA reads TGCGCCAGCAGTGAGGTCTTCAATGAGCAGTTCTTC.

The chain links TRBV19 to TRBJ1-5, with D possibly matching TRBD1 (5 bases). Germline CDR1 reads LNHDA; CDR2 reads SQIVND (reference sequence). The ends were cut back, 5 bases at V and 3 bases at J, with 14 bases in the middle. This CDR3 spans 15 amino acids. CDR3 loop: CASSPAVTANQPQHF. CDR3 coding DNA: TGTGCCAGTAGTCCCGCCGTGACAGCCAATCAGCCCCAGCATTTT. Complete variable domain (other parts from reference TRBV19 and TRBJ1-5): DGGITQSPKYLFRKEGQNVTLSCEQNLNHDAMYWYRQDPGQGLRLIYYSQIVNDFQKGDIAEGYSVSREKKESFPLTVTSAQKNPTAFYLCASSPAVTANQPQHFGDGTRLSIL.

This rearrangement joins TRBV30 to TRBJ2-5; the match to TRBD2 covers 7 bases. This CDR3 has 13 residues. Germline-derived CDR1 and CDR2 are GTSNPN and SVGIG (reference sequence). V lost 0 bases, J lost 7 bases, and 5 bases stayed unmatched. This chain's CDR3 is CAWSVRPGGTQYF. CDR3 sequence (DNA): TGTGCCTGGAGTGTACGACCGGGGGGGACCCAGTACTTC.

The V gene is TRBV19, the J gene TRBJ2-7, with a tentative D call TRBD1 (6 bases). Trimming stripped 5 bases from V and 6 bases from J, with 20 bases between. CDR1 and CDR2 from the germline V gene are LNHDA and SQIVND (reference sequence). This CDR3 contains 15 residues. The CDR3 loop reads CASSSPGHAAGEQYF. CDR3 bases: TGTGCCAGTAGTTCCCCGGGACACGCCGCGGGCGAGCAGTACTTC. The full variable domain, rest sourced from reference TRBV19 and TRBJ2-7, is DGGITQSPKYLFRKEGQNVTLSCEQNLNHDAMYWYRQDPGQGLRLIYYSQIVNDFQKGDIAEGYSVSREKKESFPLTVTSAQKNPTAFYLCASSSPGHAAGEQYFGPGTRLTVT.

This clone was seen a single time. This chain links TRBV6-5 with TRBJ2-7, with D perhaps matching TRBD2 (7 bases). The germline CDR1 and CDR2 sequences are MNHEY and SVGAGI. This CDR3 has 15 residues. Trimming took off 0 bases at V and 6 bases at J, with 15 bases between the two ends. The CDR3 DNA is TGTGCCAGCAGTTACTCCCGGGGGGCCGGGGGCGAGCAGTACTTC. Its protein is CASSYSRGAGGEQYF.

The gene calls are TRBV30 and TRBJ2-7; D might be TRBD1 or TRBD2, each matching 6 bases. This CDR3 comprises 13 residues. V lost 5 bases and J lost 6, with 17 bases in between. Germline CDR1 and CDR2: GTSNPN and SVGIG (reference sequence). This CDR3 reads CAWDQRGRREQYF. The CDR3 nucleotides are TGTGCCTGGGATCAACGGGGGCGGCGCGAGCAGTACTTC.

This clone was seen a few times. Other DNA sequences within the sample encode an identical CDR3. The gene calls are TRBV5-1 and TRBJ2-1; D remains ambiguous. The CDR3 spans 15 residues. CDR1 SGHRS and CDR2 YFSETQ come from the germline V gene. Trimming took off 0 bases at V and 1 base at J, with 8 bases between the two ends. The CDR3 DNA reads as TGCGCCAGCAGCTTGGCGGCATTGTCCTACAATGAGCAGTTCTTC. This gives the protein CASSLAALSYNEQFF.

This clone was found once. The V call is TRBV11-2, the J call TRBJ2-5; unclear D gene. V shed 2 bases and J shed 2 bases, with 12 bases lying between them. CDR3 size: 15 residues. Germline CDR1 is SGHAT and CDR2 is FQNNGV. CDR3 protein: CASSLTPGPQETQYF. As DNA, the CDR3 is TGTGCCAGCAGCTTAACTCCGGGCCCACAAGAGACCCAGTACTTC.

The chain couples TRBV6-6 to TRBJ1-1; D may be TRBD1 (5 bases). The CDR3 loop spans 13 amino acids. Germline V lookup: CDR1 MNHNY, CDR2 SVGAGI (reference sequence). The ends were cut back, 4 bases at V and 3 bases at J, with 9 bases in the middle. The CDR3 here is CASSFGGDTEAFF. For the CDR3, the DNA is TGTGCCAGCAGTTTCGGGGGGGACACTGAAGCTTTCTTT.

Turning to this clone: The sample carries other DNA sequences with the same CDR3. The genes are TRBV7-2 and TRBJ2-3; D not certain. The V and J ends lost 3 bases and 6 bases respectively, with 7 bases between them. The CDR3 is 12 amino acids. Germline V gene lookup returns CDR1 SGHTA and CDR2 FQGNSA. CDR3 coding DNA: TGTGCCAGCAGCTTGGTTAGGGATACGCAGTATTTT. Translating it yields CASSLVRDTQYF.

The genes are TRBV6-5 and TRBJ2-7, with 7 bases aligning to TRBD1. CDR1 and CDR2 (germline): MNHEY, SVGAGI. This CDR3 is 15 amino acids long. The ends lost 5 bases at V and 4 bases at J; junction bases unmatched: 11. The CDR3 DNA sequence: TGTGCCAGCAGTGTGGAACAGGGGCAGGGATACGAGCAGTACTTC. This encodes CASSVEQGQGYEQYF.

The J gene is TRBJ1-1, the V gene TRBV28; TRBD1 matches at 10 bases. The CDR3 contains 15 residues. The V gene's germline CDR1 is MDHEN and CDR2 SYDVKM. Trimming cost V 1 base and J 5 bases; bases outside gene matches: 4. Written as DNA, the CDR3 is TGTGCCAGCAGTTTATCGACAGGGGGCCAGACTGAAGCTTTCTTT. It codes for CASSLSTGGQTEAFF.

The chain combines TRBV28 with TRBJ2-5; 10 positions agree with TRBD2. V lost 1 base and J lost 4; bases outside the gene matches: 9. Germline CDR1 MDHEN, CDR2 SYDVKM. This CDR3 is built from 17 residues. CDR3 protein: CASSLLLAGVGGETQYF. DNA of the CDR3: TGTGCCAGCAGTTTATTGCTAGCGGGGGTGGGAGGAGAGACCCAGTACTTC.

V gene TRBV2 combines with J gene TRBJ2-7; 11 nucleotides match TRBD2. Germline CDR1 and CDR2: SNHLY and FYNNEI. V lost 4 bases, J lost 0 bases, and 5 bases stayed unmatched. The CDR3 is 16 residues long. CDR3 amino acids: CASSASGGLNSYEQYF. The CDR3 DNA reads TGTGCCAGCAGTGCTAGCGGGGGGCTTAACTCCTACGAGCAGTACTTC.

J is TRBJ2-1 and V is TRBV2; D not resolved. V dropped 6 bases and J dropped 4 bases, with 10 bases sitting between them. The length of the CDR3 is 13 residues. Germline CDR1 is SNHLY and CDR2 is FYNNEI. CDR3 bases: TGTGCCAGCAGCACCGGGCCTTACAATGAGCAGTTCTTC. Its translation: CASSTGPYNEQFF.

The chain links TRBV19 to TRBJ2-2, with no clear D. Germline CDR1 is LNHDA and CDR2 is SQIVND (reference sequence). V was shortened by 0 bases and J by 0 bases, with 11 bases between the two germline ends. CDR3 length equals 17 residues. The CDR3 region is CASSIDLRSANTGELFF. CDR3 sequence (DNA): TGTGCCAGTAGTATAGATCTAAGGTCCGCGAACACCGGGGAGCTGTTTTTT.

This clone was seen only a few times. The rearrangement joins TRBV19 to TRBJ1-2, with TRBD1 matching 8 bases. V shed 7 bases, J shed 5 bases, and the junction held 9 bases outside the gene matches. Looked up from germline, CDR1 is LNHDA and CDR2 is SQIVND (reference sequence). The CDR3 length is 14 residues. The CDR3 DNA is TGTGCCAGTAAACCGGACAGGGCCCCTTATGGCTACACCTTC. This sequence encodes CASKPDRAPYGYTF.